Included here is one TCR beta chain sequence, with context. Its antigen is undetermined. This entry is derived from a study of type 1 regulatory T cells. Study as a whole: An in vitro protocol generated T-allo10, a Tr1-enriched, alloantigen-specific CD4 T cell product. Study-wide points: Tr1 cells had a more restricted TCR repertoire than non-Tr1 cells.

V lost 3 bases and J 5 bases, leaving 4 bases between the germline ends. Germline CDR1 and CDR2: SGHTA and FQGNSA. The CDR3 spans 11 residues. TCRdb fed the reads into MiXCR, producing one record per CDR3 protein. The table lists roughly 62,000 distinct CDR3 sequences, 62% of them singletons, with about 1.7% in the top ten. The gene calls are TRBV7-2 and TRBJ1-1; D ambiguous. The sequenced sample consisted of cultured non-Tr1 T cells, either the whole culture or a sorted T cell fraction (not recorded which). This clonotype was obtained from a human donor in good health. The CDR3 reads CASSFSTEAFF. In DNA form, the CDR3 reads TGTGCCAGCAGCTTTAGTACTGAAGCTTTCTTT.